This T cell receptor (beta chain) originates from a study of identical twins. TCRdb fed the 5' RACE reads into MiXCR, producing one record per CDR3 protein. The sample includes around 230,000 distinct CDR3 sequences, approximately 5.9% of them seen just once. General observations from the study: Insertions were reduced in abundant cord blood beta clonotypes but not in memory repertoires. Modeled out-of-frame TCR alpha sharing in monozygotic twins fell below observed levels.

CDR3 length equals 14 residues. Trimming took off 2 bases at V and 2 bases at J, with 8 bases between the two ends. CDR1 and CDR2 (germline): SGHTS, YDEGEE. This clonotype was observed a few times. As yet, its antigen is unknown. This same sample was also taken into another study, of T cells expressing NK-cell markers. Per that study: Sorted CD3+CD56-NKG2C+, CD3+CD56+NKG2C- and CD3+CD56+NKG2C+ T cells were the source of the TCR beta repertoires. The contribution of dominant NKG2C+ clonotypes to CD8+ T cells in more than five donors was roughly 1.0-7.5%.

V is TRBV5-8 and J is TRBJ1-3; no clear D gene. Sequencing input: CD8+ T cells sorted from blood. The clonotype originates from a woman aged 18 to 35 in good health. The CDR3 coding sequence is TGTGCCAGCAGCTTTGGAGGACCTGGAAACACCATATATTTT. Its protein product is CASSFGGPGNTIYF. Supplemented by reference TRBV5-8 and TRBJ1-3, the full variable domain reads EAGVTQSPTHLIKTRGQQATLRCSPISGHTSVYWYQQALGLGLQFLLWYDEGEERNRGNFPPRFSGRQFPNYSSELNVNALELEDSALYLCASSFGGPGNTIYFGEGSWLTVV.